This T cell receptor (beta chain) is drawn from a study of post-analysis software for immune sequencing data. Study summary: Courses of disease covered relapsing-remitting, secondary progressive and progressive-relapsing multiple sclerosis.

This clonotype was detected only a few times. Its antigen is as yet unknown. Carried by the TCR beta cDNA libraries were unique molecular identifiers. cDNA molecules numbering roughly 0.5 million came from about 0.94 to 9.7 million T cells. MiXCR was run by TCRdb on the PCR reads, yielding one entry per CDR3 protein. The sample carries about 540,000 distinct CDR3 sequences, 30% to 40% recorded once. Points from the study as a whole: When the samples were clustered directly with F measure, those that had been prepared in the same batch showed strong co-clustering. Relative to controls, patients had about 5 TRBV segments at higher frequency, with TRBV5-6, TRBV5-1 and TRBV20-1 among these. Multiple sclerosis was associated with a significant reduction in normalized Chao1 diversity relative to controls.

This CDR3 region has 12 residues. V was pared by 3 bases and J by 5 bases, with 7 bases between. Germline V gene lookup returns CDR1 SGHRS and CDR2 YFSETQ. This clonotype originated in a girl aged 2-17 years with multiple sclerosis. V usage is TRBV5-1 and J usage is TRBJ2-3; D is undetermined. The sequenced material came from blood. This chain's CDR3 is CASSSELDTQYF. The CDR3 nucleotides are TGCGCCAGCAGCTCTGAATTAGATACGCAGTATTTT. The complete variable domain, with remaining parts taken from reference TRBV5-1 and TRBJ2-3, reads KAGVTQTPRYLIKTRGQQVTLSCSPISGHRSVSWYQQTPGQGLQFLFEYFSETQRNKGNFPGRFSGRQFSNSRSEMNVSTLELGDSALYLCASSSELDTQYFGPGTRLTVL.